The present T cell receptor (beta chain) was sequenced within a study of blood T cells in healthy people across ages. As for this clonotype: A clone one base away is much larger, so this may be a read error.

A second about 6 to 11 cycle PCR used barcoded and J-beta primers. TCRdb reprocessed the 5' RACE reads via MiXCR and lists one record per CDR3 protein. The sample has some 1.7 million distinct CDR3 sequences; 28% are singletons. Germline CDR1 and CDR2: SQVTM and ANQGSEA. V lost 6 bases and J 5 bases, leaving 12 bases between the germline ends. The CDR3 is 12 amino acids. The sequencing sample was made of blood. The source is a woman aged 25-40 years in good health. V gene TRBV29-1 combines with J gene TRBJ2-3; tentatively, D is TRBD2 (6 bases). The CDR3 sequence is CSVQMGGDTQYF. The CDR3 DNA is TGCAGCGTCCAAATGGGGGGAGATACGCAGTATTTT.